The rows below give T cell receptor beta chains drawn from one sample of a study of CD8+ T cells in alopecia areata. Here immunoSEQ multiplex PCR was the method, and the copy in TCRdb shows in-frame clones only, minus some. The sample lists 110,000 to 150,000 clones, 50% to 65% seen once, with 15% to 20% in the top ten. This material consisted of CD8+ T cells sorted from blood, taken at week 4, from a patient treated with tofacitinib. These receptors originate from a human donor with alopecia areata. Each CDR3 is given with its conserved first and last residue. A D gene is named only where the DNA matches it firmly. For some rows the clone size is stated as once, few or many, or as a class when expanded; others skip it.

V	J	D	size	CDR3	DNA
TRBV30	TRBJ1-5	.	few	CAWSEDGNQPQHF	TGTGCCTGGAGTGAAGATGGAAATCAGCCCCAGCATTTT
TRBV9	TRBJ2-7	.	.	CASSVSDSYEQYF	TGTGCCAGCAGCGTTAGCGACTCCTACGAGCAGTACTTC
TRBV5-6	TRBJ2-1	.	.	CASSLGTVLGYNEQFF	TGTGCCAGCAGCCTTGGGACCGTTTTAGGTTACAATGAGCAGTTCTTC
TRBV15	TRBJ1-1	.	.	CATSREGMNTEAFF	TGTGCCACCAGCAGAGAGGGGATGAACACTGAAGCTTTCTTT
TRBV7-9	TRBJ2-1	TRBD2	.	CASNLAGSYNEQFF	TGTGCCAGCAACCTAGCGGGGAGCTACAATGAGCAGTTCTTC
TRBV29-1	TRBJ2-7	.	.	CSVRDGTYEQYF	TGCAGCGTGCGGGACGGAACCTACGAGCAGTACTTC
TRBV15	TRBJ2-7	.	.	CATSPRTSYEQYF	TGTGCCACCAGCCCCAGGACCTCCTACGAGCAGTACTTC
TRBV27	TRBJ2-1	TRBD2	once	CATGLGSSYNEQFF	TGTGCCACCGGACTAGGGAGCTCCTACAATGAGCAGTTCTTC
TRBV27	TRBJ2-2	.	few	CASSSTPGELFF	TGTGCCAGCAGTTCGACTCCCGGGGAGCTGTTTTTT
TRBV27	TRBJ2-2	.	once	CASSLTWNGGELFF	TGTGCCAGCAGTCTTACTTGGAACGGCGGGGAGCTGTTTTTT
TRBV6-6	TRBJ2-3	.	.	CASSYVMGGTDTQYF	TGTGCCAGCAGTTACGTTATGGGGGGCACAGATACGCAGTATTTT
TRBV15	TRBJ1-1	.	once	CATSRDRMNTEAFF	TGTGCCACCAGCAGAGATCGAATGAACACTGAAGCTTTCTTT
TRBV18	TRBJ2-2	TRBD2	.	CASSSKLPGLANTGELFF	TGTGCCAGCTCATCCAAACTTCCGGGACTAGCGAACACCGGGGAGCTGTTTTTT
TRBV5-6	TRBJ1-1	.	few	CASSLYNVNTEAFF	TGTGCCAGCAGCTTGTACAACGTGAACACTGAAGCTTTCTTT
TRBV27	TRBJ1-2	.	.	CASSLEPNYGYTF	TGTGCCAGCAGTTTAGAACCGAACTATGGCTACACCTTC
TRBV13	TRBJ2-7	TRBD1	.	CASSRIRDRGVYEQYF	TGTGCCAGCAGCCGGATCCGGGACAGGGGCGTCTACGAGCAGTACTTC
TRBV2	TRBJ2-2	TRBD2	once	CASRTSGGARELFF	TGTGCCAGCCGCACTAGCGGGGGGGCGCGGGAGCTGTTTTTT
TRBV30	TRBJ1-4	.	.	CAWSPGFGGVNEKLFF	TGTGCCTGGAGTCCCGGATTCGGTGGAGTGAATGAAAAACTGTTTTTT
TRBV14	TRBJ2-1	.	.	CASSQERVFPTMINEQFF	TGTGCCAGCAGCCAAGAGAGAGTTTTTCCTACCATGATTAATGAGCAGTTCTTC
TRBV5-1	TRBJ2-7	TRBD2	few	CASSPRLAGRSYEQYF	TGCGCCAGCAGCCCAAGACTAGCGGGGCGATCCTACGAGCAGTACTTC
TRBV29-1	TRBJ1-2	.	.	CSVEDLNYGYTF	TGCAGCGTTGAGGATCTGAACTATGGCTACACCTTC
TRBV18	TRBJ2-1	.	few	CASSAGQYSYNEQFF	TGTGCCAGCTCAGCGGGACAGTACTCCTACAATGAGCAGTTCTTC
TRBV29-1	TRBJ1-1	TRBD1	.	CSVMDRGGTEAFF	TGCAGCGTTATGGACAGGGGCGGCACTGAAGCTTTCTTT
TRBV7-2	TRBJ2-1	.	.	CASSSWGGPDKQFF	TGTGCCAGCAGCTCCTGGGGGGGGCCCGACAAGCAGTTCTTC
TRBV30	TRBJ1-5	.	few	CAWSKGDGNQPQHF	TGTGCCTGGAGTAAAGGGGATGGCAATCAGCCCCAGCATTTT
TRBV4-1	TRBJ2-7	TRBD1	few	CASSQDLGTGSDEQYF	TGCGCCAGCAGCCAAGATCTAGGGACAGGGAGCGACGAGCAGTACTTC
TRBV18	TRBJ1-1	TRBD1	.	CASSPNDRGGSAFF	TGTGCCAGCTCACCAAATGACAGGGGCGGATCGGCTTTCTTT
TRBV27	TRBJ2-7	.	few	CASSFSGFYEQYF	TGTGCCAGCAGTTTCTCGGGGTTCTACGAGCAGTACTTC
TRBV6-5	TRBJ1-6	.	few	CASSHFAGENSPLHF	TGTGCCAGCAGTCATTTCGCGGGGGAAAATTCACCCCTCCACTTT
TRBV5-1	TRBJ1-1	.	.	CASSLEGNTEAFF	TGCGCCAGCAGCTTGGAAGGGAACACTGAAGCTTTCTTT
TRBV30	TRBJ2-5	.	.	CAWNLADGETQYF	TGTGCCTGGAACCTCGCCGACGGGGAGACCCAGTACTTC
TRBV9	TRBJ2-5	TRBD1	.	CASSEDRGRSETQYF	TGTGCCAGCAGTGAGGACAGGGGGCGTTCAGAGACCCAGTACTTC
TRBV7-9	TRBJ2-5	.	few	CASSPMTGGTQYF	TGTGCCAGCAGCCCGATGACTGGGGGGACCCAGTACTTC
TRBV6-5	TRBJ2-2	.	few	CASSYLGAGELFF	TGTGCCAGCAGTTACTTAGGTGCCGGGGAGCTGTTTTTT
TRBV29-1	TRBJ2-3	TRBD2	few	CSVEDPLAGGSTDTQYF	TGCAGCGTTGAAGATCCCCTAGCGGGGGGTAGCACAGATACGCAGTATTTT
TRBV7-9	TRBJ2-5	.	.	CASSLVRARQETQYF	TGTGCCAGCAGCTTAGTTAGGGCCAGACAAGAGACCCAGTACTTC
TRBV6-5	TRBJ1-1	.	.	CASSTTGFTEAFF	TGTGCCAGCAGTACAACAGGGTTCACTGAAGCTTTCTTT
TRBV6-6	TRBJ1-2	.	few	CASNTNRVDYGYTF	TGTGCCAGCAACACAAACAGGGTCGACTATGGCTACACCTTC
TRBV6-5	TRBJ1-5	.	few	CASSYQGLLGNQPQHF	TGTGCCAGCAGTTACCAAGGCCTCCTGGGCAATCAGCCCCAGCATTTT
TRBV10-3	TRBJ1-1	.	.	CAIPRRERNTEAFF	TGTGCCATCCCACGGAGAGAGAGGAACACTGAAGCTTTCTTT
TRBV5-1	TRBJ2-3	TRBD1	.	CASSASGTGSPDTQYF	TGCGCCAGCAGCGCGTCCGGGACAGGGTCCCCAGATACGCAGTATTTT
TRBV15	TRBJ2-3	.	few	CATSHIGPASTDTQYF	TGTGCCACCAGCCACATAGGGCCCGCCAGCACAGATACGCAGTATTTT
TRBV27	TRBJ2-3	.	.	CASTPNGRTDTQYF	TGTGCCAGCACCCCCAACGGCCGCACAGATACGCAGTATTTT
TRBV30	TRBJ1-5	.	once	CAWSPGAGNQPQHF	TGTGCCTGGAGCCCAGGGGCAGGGAATCAGCCCCAGCATTTT